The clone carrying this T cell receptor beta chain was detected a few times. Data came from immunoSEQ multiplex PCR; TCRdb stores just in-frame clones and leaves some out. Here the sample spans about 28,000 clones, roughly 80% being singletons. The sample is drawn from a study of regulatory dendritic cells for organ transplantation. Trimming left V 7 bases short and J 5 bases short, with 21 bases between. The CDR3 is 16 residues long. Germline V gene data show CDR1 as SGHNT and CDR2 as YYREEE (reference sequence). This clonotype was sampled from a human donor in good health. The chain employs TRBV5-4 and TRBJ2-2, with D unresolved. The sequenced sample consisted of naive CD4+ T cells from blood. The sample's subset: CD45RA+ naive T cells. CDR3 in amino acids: CASGQAESRQTGELFF. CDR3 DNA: TGTGCCAGCGGTCAGGCCGAAAGCCGACAAACCGGGGAGCTGTTTTTT.